This T cell receptor beta chain derives from a study of shared clonotypes between healthy human individuals. There are 19 residues in the CDR3. The V gene lost 3 bases and the J gene lost 0 bases, with 24 bases spanning the gap. Germline V gene data show CDR1 as SGHTA and CDR2 as FQGNSA. Clones were sequenced by immunoSEQ multiplex PCR, and TCRdb holds only the in-frame ones, with some missing. Of about 1.1 million clones listed, approximately 75% were seen once; the top ten hold 0.85% to 1%. The rearrangement uses TRBV7-2 and TRBJ2-7; D possibly corresponds to TRBD1 (6 bases). Sequencing was carried out using memory CD4+ T cells from PBMCs. Sample subset: CD45RA-negative fraction. This TCR derives from a man aged 18 to 29 in good health. Some clones in this sample may be carry-over from other donors' samples. The CDR3 region has the DNA TGTGCCAGCAGCTTTAAGTTCCCCTGGGGGCTACATAGCTCCTACGAGCAGTACTTC. Translated: CASSFKFPWGLHSSYEQYF.